This passage covers 14 T cell receptor beta chains from one sample sequenced in a study of prognosis after radiotherapy for stage I lung cancer. The study amplified the TCR beta CDR3 region from genomic DNA. This amplification was carried out by two rounds of multiplex PCR. Amplification in first-round PCR relied on primers specific to each TRBV and TRBJ gene. TCRdb re-analysed the multiplex PCR reads in MiXCR, keeping a single row per CDR3 protein. The data hold over 15,000 distinct CDR3 sequences, with around 42% observed a single time. The material was PBMCs, obtained before or after stereotactic body radiation therapy (not recorded which). Receptors were obtained from a donor over 45 with non-small cell lung cancer.

A remark on this clonotype: This likely stems from a read error, as it lies one base from a far larger clone. The rearrangement uses TRBV6-2 or TRBV6-3 and TRBJ1-1; D is perhaps TRBD1 (6 bases). Germline values: CDR1 MNHEY, CDR2 SVGEGT. The V and J ends lost 7 bases and 6 bases respectively, with 15 bases between them. The CDR3 spans 13 residues. CDR3 sequence reads: CASILGGGAEAFF. In nucleotides, the CDR3 is TGTGCCAGCATCCTCGGGGGGGGCGCTGAAGCTTTCTTT.

The chain combines TRBV19 with TRBJ2-1; 7 bases agree with TRBD1. Per germline, CDR1 LNHDA and CDR2 SQIVND (reference sequence). The CDR3 sequence is 14 residues long. V shed 7 bases, J shed 5 bases, and the junction held 8 bases outside the gene matches. The CDR3 sequence is CASTRTGENNEQFF. CDR3 bases: TGTGCCAGTACTAGAACAGGGGAGAACAATGAGCAGTTCTTC.

Notes on this clonotype: A much larger clone lies one base from this, so it may be a read error. The V gene is TRBV5-6, the J gene TRBJ2-7; TRBD1 aligns across 12 bases. Looked up from germline, CDR1 is SGHDT and CDR2 is YYEEEE. After removal of 1 base from V and 3 bases from J, the junction contained 8 bases not matched to a gene. The CDR3 spans 17 residues. Here the CDR3 reads CASSLSPGQGAIYEQYF. The DNA of the CDR3 is TGTGCCAGCAGCTTGTCCCCGGGACAGGGGGCGATCTACGAGCAGTACTTC.

The chain combines TRBV24-1 with TRBJ1-2, with 7 bases identical to TRBD1. Trimming cost V 9 bases and J 2 bases; bases outside gene matches: 11. The germline CDR1 and CDR2 sequences are KGHDR and SFDVKD. The CDR3 consists of 15 residues. For the CDR3, the DNA is TGTGCCACCCAAGGAACAGGGGTACAAAACTATGGCTACACCTTC. It specifies CATQGTGVQNYGYTF.

The chain employs TRBV6-2 or TRBV6-3 and TRBJ1-1; D uncertain. The V gene lost 6 bases and the J gene lost 4 bases, with 21 bases spanning the gap. The CDR3 is 16 residues long. Germline V lookup: CDR1 MNHEY, CDR2 SVGEGT. The CDR3 protein is CASRVSTPPGSTEAFF. The CDR3 region has the DNA TGTGCCAGCAGGGTTTCGACCCCCCCGGGGAGCACTGAAGCTTTCTTT.

The V and J genes are TRBV27 and TRBJ2-5; no firm D call. Germline CDR1 and CDR2: MNHEY and SMNVEV (reference sequence). CDR3 length: 13 amino acids. Trimming pared 1 base from V and 4 bases from J, leaving 7 bases between. The CDR3 spells CASSLWGGETQYF. For the CDR3, the DNA is TGTGCCAGCAGTTTATGGGGTGGAGAGACCCAGTACTTC.

As concerns this clonotype: This likely came from a read error, as a far larger clone is one base away. The rearrangement links TRBV6-4 to TRBJ2-2; the D is unclear. V was clipped by 9 bases and J by 7 bases, with 12 bases between them. The V gene's germline CDR1 is MRHNA and CDR2 SNTAGT. The CDR3 runs 12 residues. CDR3 sequence (DNA): TGTGCCAGACGCCAGGTTGACGGGGAGCTGTTTTTT. This gives the protein CARRQVDGELFF.

Relative to its sample, this clonotype is large (0.1 to 1%). This rearrangement joins TRBV28 to TRBJ2-7; 8 positions match TRBD1. V trimming: 3 bases; J trimming: 6 bases; junction bases outside the gene matches: 4. This CDR3 has 13 residues. Per germline, CDR1 MDHEN and CDR2 SYDVKM. The CDR3 region has the DNA TGTGCCAGCAGTTTCAGGGGGCCTGGCGAGCAGTACTTC. Its protein is CASSFRGPGEQYF.

This clonotype rates as medium-sized. The J gene is TRBJ2-7, the V gene TRBV28; no clear D gene. The CDR3 sequence is 13 residues long. V was pared by 7 bases and J by 1 base, with 11 bases between. Germline V CDR1 and CDR2: MDHEN, SYDVKM. The DNA of the CDR3 is TGTGCCAGCACCCCCCGAACTTCCTACGAGCAGTACTTC. This sequence encodes CASTPRTSYEQYF.

Ten or more counts support this clonotype. The chain is built from TRBV20-1 and TRBJ2-5; D remains ambiguous. V dropped 0 bases and J dropped 4 bases, with 15 bases sitting between them. The CDR3 spans 15 residues. In germline, CDR1 is DFQATT, CDR2 SNEGSKA (reference sequence). Here the CDR3 DNA reads TGCAGTGCTAGAGATCCGGCTCGTAACTCAGAGACCCAGTACTTC. Its protein is CSARDPARNSETQYF.

This clonotype ranks as medium-sized (0.01 to 0.1%). The V gene is TRBV28, the J gene TRBJ1-6; no clear D. CDR1 and CDR2 (germline): MDHEN, SYDVKM. V lost 8 bases, J lost 3 bases, and 11 bases lay in between. This CDR3 has 14 residues. The CDR3 nucleotides read TGTGCCAGCGCCCCACGCGGCTATAATTCACCCCTCCACTTT. This gives the protein CASAPRGYNSPLHF.

The gene calls are TRBV18 and TRBJ2-6; 8 bases agree with TRBD1. CDR3 size: 17 residues. Germline CDR1 reads KGHSH; CDR2 reads LQKENI. The V segment lost 3 bases and the J segment 0 bases; nucleotides outside the gene matches: 4. The DNA of the CDR3 is TGTGCCAGCTCACCTTGGGACAGGAGCTCTGGGGCCAACGTCCTGACTTTC. Protein sequence: CASSPWDRSSGANVLTF.

This clonotype was seen repeatedly, ten times or more. The chain recombines TRBV6-2 or TRBV6-3 with TRBJ2-1; D is unclear. This CDR3 has 14 residues. Per the germline V gene, CDR1 is MNHEY and CDR2 is SVGEGT. Deletions cut 6 bases from V and 6 bases from J, with 15 bases between. DNA for the CDR3: TGTGCCAGCAGGAAGGATCCAAACCCCAATGAGCAGTTCTTC. It is translated as CASRKDPNPNEQFF.

As concerns this clonotype: A read error likely explains this, since a far larger clone differs by one base. V and J are TRBV6-8 and TRBJ1-3; a possible D gene is TRBD1 (5 bases). Per germline, CDR1 MNHGY and CDR2 SAAAGT. CDR3 length: 14 amino acids. CDR3: CVSATDYSGNTIYF. In DNA, the CDR3 is TGTGTCAGTGCGACAGACTACTCTGGAAACACCATATATTTT.